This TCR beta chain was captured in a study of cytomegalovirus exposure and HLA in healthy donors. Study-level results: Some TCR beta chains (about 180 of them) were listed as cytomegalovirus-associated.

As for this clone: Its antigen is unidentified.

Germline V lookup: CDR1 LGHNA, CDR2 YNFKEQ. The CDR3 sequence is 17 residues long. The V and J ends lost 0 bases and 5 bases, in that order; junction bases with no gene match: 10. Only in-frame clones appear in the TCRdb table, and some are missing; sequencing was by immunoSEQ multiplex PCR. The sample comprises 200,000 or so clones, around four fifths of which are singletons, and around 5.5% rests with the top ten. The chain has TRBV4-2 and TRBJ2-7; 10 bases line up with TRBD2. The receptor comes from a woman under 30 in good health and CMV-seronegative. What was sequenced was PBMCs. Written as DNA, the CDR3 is TGTGCCAGCAGCCAAGACCCTACTAGCGGGACATTCCACGAGCAGTACTTC. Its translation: CASSQDPTSGTFHEQYF.